The 10 T cell receptor beta chains reported below all come from one sample, sequenced in a study of blood T cell repertoires in COVID-19. Data came from immunoSEQ multiplex PCR; TCRdb stores just in-frame clones and leaves some out. This sample has 200,000 to 250,000 clones, with approximately 83% found just once. Sequencing was carried out using PBMCs or T cells enriched from blood (not recorded which). These receptors were collected from a woman in her fifties or sixties who had been exposed to COVID-19.

V usage is TRBV28 and J usage is TRBJ1-2; D is uncertain. The V gene's germline CDR1 is MDHEN and CDR2 SYDVKM. Trimming took off 6 bases at V and 4 bases at J, with 21 bases between the two ends. The CDR3 length is 16 residues. The CDR3 sequence is CASSLEGALPAYGYTF. In DNA form, the CDR3 reads TGTGCCAGCAGCTTAGAGGGCGCCCTACCAGCCTATGGCTACACCTTC.

V is TRBV27 and J is TRBJ2-7, with 10 nucleotides matching TRBD2. The CDR3 is made up of 16 amino acids. Germline-derived CDR1 and CDR2 are MNHEY and SMNVEV (reference sequence). The trim removed 6 bases at V and 2 bases at J, leaving 10 bases unmatched. The CDR3: CASSPVLAGVPYEQYF. The CDR3 nucleotides are TGTGCCAGCAGCCCGGTCCTAGCGGGGGTTCCCTACGAGCAGTACTTC.

This rearrangement joins TRBV5-1 to TRBJ2-7; 7 positions agree with TRBD2. The CDR3 has 15 residues. The germline CDR1 and CDR2 sequences are SGHRS and YFSETQ. The J segment lost 3 bases and the V segment lost 0 bases, leaving 6 bases of the junction unmatched. CDR3 in amino acids: CASSLEGGGLYEQYF. The CDR3 DNA reads as TGCGCCAGCAGCTTGGAAGGCGGGGGTCTCTACGAGCAGTACTTC.

This clone was seen a few times. The chain links TRBV7-2 to TRBJ1-1; 7 nucleotides agree with TRBD1. From germline, CDR1 is SGHTA and CDR2 FQGNSA. The CDR3 is 15 residues long. The trim removed 1 base at V and 4 bases at J, leaving 6 bases unmatched. This CDR3 reads CASSLGGRGVTEAFF. CDR3 coding DNA: TGTGCCAGCAGCTTAGGAGGCAGGGGGGTCACTGAAGCTTTCTTT.

This chain links TRBV5-4 with TRBJ2-1; 16 bases fit TRBD2. The CDR3 length is 16 residues. CDR1 is SGHNT, CDR2 YYREEE, per germline (reference sequence). With 7 bases clipped from V and 7 bases from J, the junction kept 8 bases outside the gene matches. The CDR3 coding sequence is TGTGCCAGCCACTTACCGGGACTAGCGGGAGGGAATGAGCAGTTCTTC. This gives the protein CASHLPGLAGGNEQFF. Filled out from reference TRBV5-4 and TRBJ2-1, the complete variable domain reads ETGVTQSPTHLIKTRGQQVTLRCSSQSGHNTVSWYQQALGQGPQFIFQYYREEENGRGNFPPRFSGLQFPNYSSELNVNALELDDSALYLCASHLPGLAGGNEQFFGPGTRLTVL.

This clone was counted a single time. The rearrangement uses TRBV19 and TRBJ2-7; 8 bases agree with TRBD1. After removal of 3 bases from V and 5 bases from J, the junction contained 15 bases not matched to a gene. Looked up from germline, CDR1 is LNHDA and CDR2 is SQIVND (reference sequence). The CDR3 is 17 residues long. CDR3 sequence reads: CASSIYTRRQGSHEQYF. The CDR3 nucleotides are TGTGCCAGTAGTATCTACACCCGTCGACAGGGGTCCCACGAGCAGTACTTC.

The J gene is TRBJ1-1, the V gene TRBV12-3 or TRBV12-4; unclear D gene. Deletions cut 7 bases from V and 1 base from J, with 10 bases between. The CDR3 has 13 residues. The CDR3 sequence is CASNKVKNTEAFF. CDR3 nucleotide sequence: TGTGCCAGCAACAAAGTCAAGAACACTGAAGCTTTCTTT.

J is TRBJ2-5 and V is TRBV4-3, with TRBD2 matching 9 bases. J lost 5 bases, V lost 5 bases, and 15 bases had no gene match. The CDR3 sequence is 17 residues long. Germline V gene data show CDR1 as LGHNA and CDR2 as YSLEER. The CDR3 DNA is TGCGCCAGCAGCTCCCGTTTAGCGGGGGCCGGGGAGGAGACCCAGTACTTC. Amino acids: CASSSRLAGAGEETQYF.

This sequence joins TRBV20-1 and TRBJ1-4; maybe TRBD1 (5 bases). Germline loops: CDR1 DFQATT, CDR2 SNEGSKA (reference sequence). V was cut by 4 bases and J by 6 bases, with 6 bases left in between. The CDR3 extends over 11 amino acids. The CDR3 spells CSATGYEKLFF. The CDR3 DNA reads as TGCAGTGCTACAGGGTATGAAAAACTGTTTTTT.

This chain links TRBV9 with TRBJ2-5; D may be TRBD2 (7 bases). CDR1 and CDR2 (germline): SGDLS, YYNGEE. The CDR3 totals 16 residues. Trimming stripped 3 bases from V and 2 bases from J, with 17 bases between. The CDR3 DNA is TGTGCCAGCAGCGATGGGAGGGGGACTTTACAAGAGACCCAGTACTTC. Its translation is CASSDGRGTLQETQYF.